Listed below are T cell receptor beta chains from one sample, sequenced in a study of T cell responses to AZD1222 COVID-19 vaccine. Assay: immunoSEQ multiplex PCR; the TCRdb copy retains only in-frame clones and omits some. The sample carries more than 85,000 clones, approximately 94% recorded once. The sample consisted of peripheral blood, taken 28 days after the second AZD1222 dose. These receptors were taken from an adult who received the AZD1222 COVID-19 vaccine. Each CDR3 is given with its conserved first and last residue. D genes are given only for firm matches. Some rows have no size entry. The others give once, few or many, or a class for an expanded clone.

CASSRLPGLAADEQFF	TGTGCCAGCAGTAGACTACCGGGACTAGCTGCGGATGAGCAGTTCTTC	-	TRBV6-4	TRBJ2-1	TRBD2
CASSQGALFTGNYGYTF	TGCGCCAGCAGCCAAGGAGCCCTCTTCACAGGGAACTATGGCTACACCTTC	-	TRBV4-1	TRBJ1-2	-
CASSDRKRGNEQYF	TGTGCCAGCAGTGATCGTAAGAGAGGCAACGAGCAGTACTTC	-	TRBV6-1	TRBJ2-7	-
CARCLAPPGEKLFF	TGTGCCAGGTGTCTCGCCCCTCCTGGGGAAAAACTGTTTTTT	-	TRBV7-9	TRBJ1-4	-
CASSFTLAATQYF	TGTGCCAGCAGTTTTACTCTAGCGGCTACGCAGTATTTT	-	TRBV27	TRBJ2-3	TRBD2
CASSQDLGSGANVLTF	TGTGCCAGCAGCCAAGATCTGGGCTCTGGGGCCAACGTCCTGACTTTC	-	TRBV4-2	TRBJ2-6	-
CASSFQGFLWDGYTF	TGCGCCAGCAGCTTTCAGGGTTTTTTGTGGGATGGCTACACCTTC	-	TRBV5-1	TRBJ1-2	-
CASSLGGGGTEAFF	TGTGCCAGCAGCTTAGGGGGGGGCGGCACTGAAGCTTTCTTT	-	TRBV5-6	TRBJ1-1	-
CASSSPYHTQNQPQHF	TGTGCCAGCAGCTCGCCCTACCACACACAGAATCAGCCCCAGCATTTT	-	TRBV7-8	TRBJ1-5	-
CASSFRILSGGTEAFF	TGTGCCAGCAGTTTTCGGATCCTCAGCGGTGGGACTGAAGCTTTCTTT	-	TRBV27	TRBJ1-1	-
CASSEVVGGGPSTDTQYF	TGTGCCAGCAGTGAAGTCGTCGGCGGGGGGCCCAGCACAGATACGCAGTATTTT	once	TRBV6-4	TRBJ2-3	TRBD2
CAISESDRGHTQYF	TGTGCCATCAGTGAGAGCGACAGGGGTCATACGCAGTATTTT	few	TRBV10-3	TRBJ2-3	TRBD1
CASRDQGLSGELFF	TGTGCCAGCAGGGACCAGGGATTGTCCGGGGAGCTGTTTTTT	-	TRBV6-5	TRBJ2-2	-
CASSVEGNTIYF	TGTGCCAGCAGCGTAGAAGGAAACACCATATATTTT	-	TRBV9	TRBJ1-3	-
CASTRVADTQYF	TGTGCCAGCACGCGGGTAGCAGATACGCAGTATTTT	-	TRBV12-3/TRBV12-4	TRBJ2-3	-
CASSIRGLNGYTF	TGTGCCAGTAGTATCCGGGGACTGAATGGCTACACCTTC	-	TRBV19	TRBJ1-2	-
CASRGPSGSIYEQYF	TGTGCCAGCAGGGGTCCTAGCGGGTCCATCTACGAGCAGTACTTC	once	TRBV27	TRBJ2-7	TRBD2
CASSLGQDGQPQHF	TGTGCCAGCAGTCTTGGACAGGACGGTCAGCCCCAGCATTTT	-	TRBV6-5	TRBJ1-5	TRBD1
CASSEGVLRNTIYF	TGTGCCAGCAGTGAGGGGGTCTTAAGAAACACCATATATTTT	-	TRBV6-1	TRBJ1-3	-
CASSLSAGGPYHEQYF	TGTGCCAGCAGCTTATCAGCGGGAGGGCCCTACCACGAGCAGTACTTC	-	TRBV7-6	TRBJ2-7	TRBD2
CASGTYQGGTEAFF	TGTGCTAGTGGGACCTATCAGGGGGGCACTGAAGCTTTCTTT	-	TRBV12-5	TRBJ1-1	TRBD1
CASSLVSGQETQYF	TGCGCCAGCAGCTTGGTGTCAGGGCAAGAGACCCAGTACTTC	-	TRBV5-1	TRBJ2-5	-
CASVPRGGALWGYTF	TGTGCCAGCGTCCCACGGGGGGGCGCGTTGTGGGGCTACACCTTC	-	TRBV6-5	TRBJ1-2	-
CASTSPSHTQYF	TGTGCCAGCACCTCCCCGTCCCATACGCAGTATTTT	-	TRBV12-3/TRBV12-4	TRBJ2-3	-
CASSQLQTNTEAFF	TGCGCCAGCAGCCAGTTACAGACGAACACTGAAGCTTTCTTT	once	TRBV4-1	TRBJ1-1	-
CAGSTGQETQYF	TGTGCCGGAAGTACGGGGCAAGAGACCCAGTACTTC	-	TRBV2	TRBJ2-5	-
CATSREGKGSTEAFF	TGTGCCACCAGCAGAGAGGGGAAGGGAAGCACTGAAGCTTTCTTT	-	TRBV15	TRBJ1-1	-
CASRRTNYGYTF	TGTGCCAGCAGACGAACAAACTATGGCTACACCTTC	-	TRBV12-3/TRBV12-4	TRBJ1-2	-
CASSYPLAGGSDTQYF	TGTGCCAGCAGTTACCCGCTAGCGGGAGGCTCAGATACGCAGTATTTT	once	TRBV6-6	TRBJ2-3	TRBD2
CASTDRANTEAFF	TGTGCCAGCACCGACAGGGCGAACACTGAAGCTTTCTTT	-	TRBV19	TRBJ1-1	TRBD1
CASSLGQAQPQHF	TGTGCCAGCAGCTTAGGGCAGGCCCAGCCCCAGCATTTT	once	TRBV11-2	TRBJ1-5	-
CASSVMSGNSPLHF	TGTGCCAGCAGCGTTATGTCAGGGAACTCACCCCTCCACTTT	-	TRBV9	TRBJ1-6	-
CASSVVGFGLVGFNEQFF	TGTGCCAGCAGCGTAGTTGGTTTTGGACTTGTCGGGTTCAATGAGCAGTTCTTC	-	TRBV9	TRBJ2-1	-
CASSGLQGNQPQHF	TGTGCCAGCAGCGGCCTCCAGGGCAATCAGCCCCAGCATTTT	-	TRBV2	TRBJ1-5	-
CASSNLGAKRSLPNTEAFF	TGTGCCAGTAGTAACTTAGGGGCTAAGAGGTCTTTACCTAACACTGAAGCTTTCTTT	-	TRBV19	TRBJ1-1	-
CHVEDVGEGYTF	TGCCACGTTGAGGATGTAGGGGAGGGCTACACCTTC	once	TRBV29-1	TRBJ1-2	-
CATSVGRGGTGELFF	TGTGCCACCAGTGTGGGAAGGGGAGGGACCGGGGAGCTGTTTTTT	-	TRBV24-1	TRBJ2-2	TRBD2
CASSQQPSGPLGEQFF	TGCGCCAGCAGCCAACAGCCCTCAGGGCCACTGGGCGAGCAGTTCTTC	-	TRBV4-1	TRBJ2-1	-
CASSIFPGRSTGELFF	TGTGCCAGTAGTATATTTCCCGGTCGGTCCACCGGGGAGCTGTTTTTT	-	TRBV19	TRBJ2-2	-
CSVVFQPYGYTF	TGCAGCGTTGTTTTTCAACCCTATGGCTACACCTTC	-	TRBV29-1	TRBJ1-2	-
CASNSFESTTEAFF	TGTGCCAGCAACTCCTTTGAGAGCACCACTGAAGCTTTCTTT	-	TRBV7-9	TRBJ1-1	-
CASSRGRQSTDTQYF	TGTGCCAGCTCTCGGGGGAGACAGAGCACAGATACGCAGTATTTT	once	TRBV18	TRBJ2-3	-